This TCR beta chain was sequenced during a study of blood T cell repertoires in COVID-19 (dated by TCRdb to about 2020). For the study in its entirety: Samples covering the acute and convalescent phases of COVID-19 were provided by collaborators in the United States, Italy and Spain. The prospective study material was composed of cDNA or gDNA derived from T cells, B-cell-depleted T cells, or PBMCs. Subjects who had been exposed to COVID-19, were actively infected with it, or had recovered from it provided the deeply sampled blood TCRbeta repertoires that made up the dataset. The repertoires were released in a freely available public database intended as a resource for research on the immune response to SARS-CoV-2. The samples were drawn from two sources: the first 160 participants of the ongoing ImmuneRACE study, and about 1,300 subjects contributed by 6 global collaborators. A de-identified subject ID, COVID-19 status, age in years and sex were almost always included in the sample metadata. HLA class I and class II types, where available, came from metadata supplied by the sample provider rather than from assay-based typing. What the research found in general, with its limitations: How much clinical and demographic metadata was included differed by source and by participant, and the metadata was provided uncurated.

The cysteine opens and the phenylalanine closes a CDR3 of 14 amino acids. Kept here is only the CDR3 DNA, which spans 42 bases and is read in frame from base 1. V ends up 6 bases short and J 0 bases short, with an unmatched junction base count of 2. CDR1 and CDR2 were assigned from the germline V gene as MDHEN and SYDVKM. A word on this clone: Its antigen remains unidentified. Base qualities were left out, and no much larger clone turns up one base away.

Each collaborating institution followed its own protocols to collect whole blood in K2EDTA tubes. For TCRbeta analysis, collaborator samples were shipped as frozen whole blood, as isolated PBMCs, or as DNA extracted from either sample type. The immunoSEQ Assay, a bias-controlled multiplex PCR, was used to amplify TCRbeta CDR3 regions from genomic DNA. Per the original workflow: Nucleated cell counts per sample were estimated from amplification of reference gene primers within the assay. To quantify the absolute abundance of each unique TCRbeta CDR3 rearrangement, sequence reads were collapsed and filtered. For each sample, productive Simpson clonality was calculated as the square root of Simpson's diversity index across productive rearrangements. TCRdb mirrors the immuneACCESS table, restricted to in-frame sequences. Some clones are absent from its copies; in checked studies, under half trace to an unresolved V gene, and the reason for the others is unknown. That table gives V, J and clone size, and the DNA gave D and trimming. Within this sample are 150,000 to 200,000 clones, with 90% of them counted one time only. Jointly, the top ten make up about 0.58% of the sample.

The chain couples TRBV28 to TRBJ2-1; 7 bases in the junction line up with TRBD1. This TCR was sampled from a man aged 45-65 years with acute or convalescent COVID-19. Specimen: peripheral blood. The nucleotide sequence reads TGTGCCAGCAGGGCAGGGGGCTCCTACAATGAGCAGTTCTTC. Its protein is CASRAGGSYNEQFF.